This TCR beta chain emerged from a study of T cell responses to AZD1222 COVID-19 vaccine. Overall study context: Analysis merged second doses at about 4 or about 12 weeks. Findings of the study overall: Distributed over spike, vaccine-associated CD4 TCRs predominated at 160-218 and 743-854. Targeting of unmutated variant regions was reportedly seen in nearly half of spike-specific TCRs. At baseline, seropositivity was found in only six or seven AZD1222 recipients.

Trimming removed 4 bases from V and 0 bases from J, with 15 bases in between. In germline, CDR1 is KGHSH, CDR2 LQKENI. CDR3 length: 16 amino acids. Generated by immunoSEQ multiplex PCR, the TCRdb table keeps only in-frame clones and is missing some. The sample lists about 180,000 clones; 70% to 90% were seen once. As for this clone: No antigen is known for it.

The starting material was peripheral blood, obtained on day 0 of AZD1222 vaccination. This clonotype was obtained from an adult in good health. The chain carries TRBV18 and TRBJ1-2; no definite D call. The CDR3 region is CASSHAVQLSNYGYTF. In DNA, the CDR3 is TGTGCCAGCTCACATGCCGTACAGCTTTCTAACTATGGCTACACCTTC. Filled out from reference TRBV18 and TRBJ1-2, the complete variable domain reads NAGVMQNPRHLVRRRGQEARLRCSPMKGHSHVYWYRQLPEEGLKFMVYLQKENIIDESGMPKERFSAEFPKEGPSILRIQQVVRGDSAAYFCASSHAVQLSNYGYTFGSGTRLTVV.